A selection of T cell receptor beta chains follows, all from one sample in a study of T-cell reconstitution after alpha-beta-depleted transplantation in children. A single record per CDR3 protein comes from TCRdb applying MiXCR to the PCR reads. This table holds over 450,000 distinct CDR3 sequences, over 9.5% found once. The sample here was PBMCs, taken before TCRalphabeta/CD19-depleted stem cell transplant. The source of these receptors is a child aged 2 to 9 with inherited bone marrow failure, due to receive a stem cell transplant. Both conserved end residues are part of each CDR3. Fields, in order: CDR3 DNA, CDR3 protein, D gene, clone size, V gene, J gene. D genes are given only for firm matches. Part of the rows lack a size; the others show once, few, many or a class for expanded clones.

CDR3nt: TGTGCCACCAGCAGAGGTAGCGGGGAGCTGTTTTTT
CDR3aa: CATSRGSGELFF
d_gene: NA
abundance: many
v_gene: TRBV15
j_gene: TRBJ2-2

CDR3nt: TGTGCCTGGAGTGTAGGGCGCGTAGCTACCTACGAGCAGTACTTC
CDR3aa: CAWSVGRVATYEQYF
d_gene: NA
abundance: NA
v_gene: TRBV30
j_gene: TRBJ2-7

CDR3nt: TGTGCCAGCAGTTTAGGGGGCAGGGGGGGACGCAATCAGCCCCAGCATTTT
CDR3aa: CASSLGGRGGRNQPQHF
d_gene: TRBD1
abundance: once
v_gene: TRBV12-3/TRBV12-4
j_gene: TRBJ1-5

CDR3nt: TGTGCCAGCAGCGCCAGGTCTCGAGAGACCCAGTACTTC
CDR3aa: CASSARSRETQYF
d_gene: NA
abundance: many
v_gene: TRBV9
j_gene: TRBJ2-5

CDR3nt: TGCAGCGTTGAAGCCGGAAGAGTGGAGACCCAGTACTTC
CDR3aa: CSVEAGRVETQYF
d_gene: NA
abundance: many
v_gene: TRBV29-1
j_gene: TRBJ2-5

CDR3nt: TGTGCCAGCAGCTTGGATACCGGGACTAACTCCTACGAGCAGTACTTC
CDR3aa: CASSLDTGTNSYEQYF
d_gene: TRBD2
abundance: few
v_gene: TRBV5-6
j_gene: TRBJ2-7

CDR3nt: TGTGCCAGCAGTTTCTGGTCAAACACCGGGGAGCTGTTTTTT
CDR3aa: CASSFWSNTGELFF
d_gene: NA
abundance: many
v_gene: TRBV27
j_gene: TRBJ2-2

CDR3nt: TGTGCCAGCAGCACCTTGACAGGGCAAAACATTCAGTACTTC
CDR3aa: CASSTLTGQNIQYF
d_gene: TRBD1
abundance: many
v_gene: TRBV12-3/TRBV12-4
j_gene: TRBJ2-4

CDR3nt: TGTGCCAGCAGTAACGACGGGACCGTCTATGGCTACACCTTC
CDR3aa: CASSNDGTVYGYTF
d_gene: NA
abundance: many
v_gene: TRBV6-2/TRBV6-3
j_gene: TRBJ1-2

CDR3nt: TGCAGCGTGGGAGGGGGCGCGGAAGTAAGGAATGAGCAGTTCTTC
CDR3aa: CSVGGGAEVRNEQFF
d_gene: NA
abundance: many
v_gene: TRBV29-1
j_gene: TRBJ2-1

CDR3nt: TGCGCCAGCAGCCCCGGACAGGGGGAAAAGTACGAGCAGTACTTC
CDR3aa: CASSPGQGEKYEQYF
d_gene: TRBD1
abundance: NA
v_gene: TRBV5-1
j_gene: TRBJ2-7

CDR3nt: TGCGCCAGCAGCCAAGAAATAGGCCATGAGCAGTTCTTC
CDR3aa: CASSQEIGHEQFF
d_gene: NA
abundance: many
v_gene: TRBV4-3
j_gene: TRBJ2-1